Detailed here is one TCR beta chain. One end of the junction fails to match germline, which may point to a read error. The PCR had 60 Vbeta and 13 Jbeta primers. Profiling relied on immunoSEQ multiplex PCR, and the TCRdb table lists in-frame clones only, not all of them. The profile shows 150,000 to 200,000 clones, more than 80% of them singletons. Germline CDR1 and CDR2: LGHNA and YSLEER. This CDR3 comprises 15 residues. The data were taken from a study of cytomegalovirus exposure and HLA in healthy donors. This chain joins TRBV4-3 and TRBJ1-2, with TRBD1 identical over 7 bases. Sequencing was carried out using PBMCs. This TCR derives from a male donor in good health and CMV-seronegative. For the CDR3, the DNA is TGCGCCAGCAGCCATCTCGGGACAGACGAAGGAGGCTACCCCTTC. Protein: CASSHLGTDEGGYPF.